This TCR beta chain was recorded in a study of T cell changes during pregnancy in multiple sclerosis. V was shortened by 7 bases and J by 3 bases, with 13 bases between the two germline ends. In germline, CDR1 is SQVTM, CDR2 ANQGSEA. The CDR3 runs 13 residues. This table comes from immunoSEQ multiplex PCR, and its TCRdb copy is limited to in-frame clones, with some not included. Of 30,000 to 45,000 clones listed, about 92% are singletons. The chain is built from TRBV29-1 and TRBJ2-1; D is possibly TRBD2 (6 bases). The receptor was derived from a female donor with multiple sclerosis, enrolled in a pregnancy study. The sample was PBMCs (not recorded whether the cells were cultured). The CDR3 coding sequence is TGCAGCGCCACTGGGAGGCACTACAATGAGCAGTTCTTC. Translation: CSATGRHYNEQFF.